The subject of this entry is one T cell receptor (beta chain). The antigen remains unidentified. Patients with uncontrolled infections, other autoimmune diseases, pregnancy or lactation were excluded. After removal of 4 bases from V and 2 bases from J, the junction contained 8 bases not matched to a gene. The CDR3 runs to 14 residues. CDR1 and CDR2 (germline): DFQATT, SNEGSKA (reference sequence). The entry originates in a study of T cells in Graves' hyperthyroidism and ophthalmopathy. Study results and limitations: Most clonotypes that expanded in the thyroid above 0.001 also showed up in blood. Ophthalmopathy, as predicted by the model, came a median around 6.7 months after the prediction.

TCR beta CDR3 sequences were amplified from RNA transcripts. TCR CDR3 regions were first amplified by RT-PCR with HTBI primers. TCRdb re-called the multiplex PCR reads through MiXCR, storing one row per CDR3 protein. The repertoire has 540,000 or so distinct CDR3 sequences, 46% of them found once; the top ten carry 15% to 20%. The V call is TRBV20-1, the J call TRBJ2-7; 7 nucleotides match TRBD1. The source material was peripheral blood or thyroid tissue (not recorded which). The receptor's source is an adult woman with Graves' disease, either hyperthyroidism or ophthalmopathy (not recorded which). CDR3 DNA sequence: TGCAGTGCTACCGACAGGGTTGGAACCTACGAGCAGTACTTC. Translated: CSATDRVGTYEQYF.